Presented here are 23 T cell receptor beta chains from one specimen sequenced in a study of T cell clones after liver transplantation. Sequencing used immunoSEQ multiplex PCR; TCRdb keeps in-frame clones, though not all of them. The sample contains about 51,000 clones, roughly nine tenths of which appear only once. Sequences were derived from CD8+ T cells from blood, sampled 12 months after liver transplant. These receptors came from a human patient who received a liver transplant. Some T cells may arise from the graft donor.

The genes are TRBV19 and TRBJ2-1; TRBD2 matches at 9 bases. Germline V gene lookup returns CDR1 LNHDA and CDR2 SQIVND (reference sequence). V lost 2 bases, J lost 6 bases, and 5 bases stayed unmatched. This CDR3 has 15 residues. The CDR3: CASSIMAGGINEQFF. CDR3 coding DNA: TGTGCCAGTAGTATAATGGCGGGAGGGATCAATGAGCAGTTCTTC.

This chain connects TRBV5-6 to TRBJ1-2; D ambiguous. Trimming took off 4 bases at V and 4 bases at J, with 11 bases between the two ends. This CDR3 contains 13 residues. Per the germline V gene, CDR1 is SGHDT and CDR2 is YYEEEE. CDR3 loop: CASSPDRSYGYTF. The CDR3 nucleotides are TGTGCCAGCAGCCCCGACCGTTCCTATGGCTACACCTTC. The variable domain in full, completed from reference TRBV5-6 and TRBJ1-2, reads DAGVTQSPTHLIKTRGQQVTLRCSPKSGHDTVSWYQQALGQGPQFIFQYYEEEERQRGNFPDRFSGHQFPNYSSELNVNALLLGDSALYLCASSPDRSYGYTFGSGTRLTVV.

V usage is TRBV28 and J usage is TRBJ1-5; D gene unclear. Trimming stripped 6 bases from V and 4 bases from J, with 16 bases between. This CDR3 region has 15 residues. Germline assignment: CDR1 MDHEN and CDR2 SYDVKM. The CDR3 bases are TGTGCCAGCAGCCCGGACGGCGATTGGAATCAGCCCCAGCATTTT. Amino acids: CASSPDGDWNQPQHF.

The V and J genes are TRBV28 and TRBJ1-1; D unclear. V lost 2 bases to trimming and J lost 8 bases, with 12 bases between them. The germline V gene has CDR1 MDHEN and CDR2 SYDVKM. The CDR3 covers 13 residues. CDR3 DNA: TGTGCCAGCAGTTTAGGGGTCGGTGGGGAAGCTTTCTTT. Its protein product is CASSLGVGGEAFF. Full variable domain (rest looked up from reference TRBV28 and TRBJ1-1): DVKVTQSSRYLVKRTGEKVFLECVQDMDHENMFWYRQDPGLGLRLIYFSYDVKMKEKGDIPEGYSVSREKKERFSLILESASTNQTSMYLCASSLGVGGEAFFGQGTRLTVV.

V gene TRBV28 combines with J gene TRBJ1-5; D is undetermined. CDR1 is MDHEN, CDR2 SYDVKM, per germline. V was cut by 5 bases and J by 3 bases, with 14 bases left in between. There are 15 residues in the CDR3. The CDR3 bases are TGTGCCAGCAGTCAAGTTCAGGCGATCAATCAGCCCCAGCATTTT. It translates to CASSQVQAINQPQHF. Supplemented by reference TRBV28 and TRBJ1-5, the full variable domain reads DVKVTQSSRYLVKRTGEKVFLECVQDMDHENMFWYRQDPGLGLRLIYFSYDVKMKEKGDIPEGYSVSREKKERFSLILESASTNQTSMYLCASSQVQAINQPQHFGDGTRLSIL.

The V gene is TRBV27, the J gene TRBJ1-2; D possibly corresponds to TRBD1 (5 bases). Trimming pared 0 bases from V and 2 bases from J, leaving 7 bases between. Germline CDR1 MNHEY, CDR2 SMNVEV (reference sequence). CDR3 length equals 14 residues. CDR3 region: CASSLSRGNYGYTF. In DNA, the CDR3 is TGTGCCAGCAGTTTATCGCGGGGGAACTATGGCTACACCTTC.

The DNA of the CDR3 is TGTGCCTGGAGTGTAAAGGGGTTAAGGCACCCGGAGGGCAATCAGCCCCAGCATTTT. Its translation is CAWSVKGLRHPEGNQPQHF. The chain recombines TRBV30 with TRBJ1-5, with a weak D call TRBD1 (5 bases). Germline CDR1 reads GTSNPN; CDR2 reads SVGIG (reference sequence). The length of the CDR3 is 19 residues. The V end was cut by 0 bases, the J end by 2 bases, with 23 bases between.

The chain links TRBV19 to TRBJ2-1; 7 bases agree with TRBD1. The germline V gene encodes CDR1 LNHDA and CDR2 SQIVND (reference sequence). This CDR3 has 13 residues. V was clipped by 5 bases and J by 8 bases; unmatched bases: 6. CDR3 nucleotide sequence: TGTGCCAGTAGTCCTAGGGGGCAGGATGAGCAGTTCTTC. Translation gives CASSPRGQDEQFF.

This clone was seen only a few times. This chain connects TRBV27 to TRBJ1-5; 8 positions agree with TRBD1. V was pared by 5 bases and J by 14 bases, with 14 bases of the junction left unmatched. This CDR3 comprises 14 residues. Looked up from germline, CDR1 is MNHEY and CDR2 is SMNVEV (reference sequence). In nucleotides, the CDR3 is TGTGCCAGCAGTATTGGACAGGGCCATTTTGAAAAGCATTTT. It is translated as CASSIGQGHFEKHF.

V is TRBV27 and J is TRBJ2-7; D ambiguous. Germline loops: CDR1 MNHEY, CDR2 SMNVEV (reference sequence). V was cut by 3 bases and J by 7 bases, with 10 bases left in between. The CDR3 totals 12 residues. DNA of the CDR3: TGTGCCAGCAGTTTTTCTGGGTATGAGCAGTACTTC. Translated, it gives CASSFSGYEQYF.

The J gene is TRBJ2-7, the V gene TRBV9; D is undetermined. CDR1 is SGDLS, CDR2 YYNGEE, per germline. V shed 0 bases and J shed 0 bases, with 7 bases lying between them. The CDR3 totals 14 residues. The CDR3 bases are TGTGCCAGCAGCGTAGGGCCTTTCTCCTACGAGCAGTACTTC. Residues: CASSVGPFSYEQYF.

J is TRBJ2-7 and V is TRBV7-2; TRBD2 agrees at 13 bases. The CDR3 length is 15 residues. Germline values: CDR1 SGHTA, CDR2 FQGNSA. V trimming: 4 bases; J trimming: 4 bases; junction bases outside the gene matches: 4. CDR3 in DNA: TGTGCCAGCAGCTCCGGGACTAGCGGGAATTACGAGCAGTACTTC. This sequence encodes CASSSGTSGNYEQYF.

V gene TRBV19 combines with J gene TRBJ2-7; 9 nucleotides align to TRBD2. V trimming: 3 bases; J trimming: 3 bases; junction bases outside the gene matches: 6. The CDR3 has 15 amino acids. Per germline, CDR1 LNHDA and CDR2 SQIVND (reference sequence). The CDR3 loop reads CASSISGGSIYEQYF. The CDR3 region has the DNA TGTGCCAGTAGTATTAGCGGGGGCTCAATCTACGAGCAGTACTTC. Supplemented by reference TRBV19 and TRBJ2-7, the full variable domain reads DGGITQSPKYLFRKEGQNVTLSCEQNLNHDAMYWYRQDPGQGLRLIYYSQIVNDFQKGDIAEGYSVSREKKESFPLTVTSAQKNPTAFYLCASSISGGSIYEQYFGPGTRLTVT.

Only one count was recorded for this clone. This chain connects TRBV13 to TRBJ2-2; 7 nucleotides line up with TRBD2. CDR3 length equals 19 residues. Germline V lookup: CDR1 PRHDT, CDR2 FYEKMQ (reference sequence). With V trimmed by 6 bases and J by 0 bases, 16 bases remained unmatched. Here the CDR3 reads CASRTFGASGDANTGELFF. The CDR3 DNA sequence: TGTGCCAGCAGGACCTTCGGGGCTAGCGGAGACGCGAACACCGGGGAGCTGTTTTTT.

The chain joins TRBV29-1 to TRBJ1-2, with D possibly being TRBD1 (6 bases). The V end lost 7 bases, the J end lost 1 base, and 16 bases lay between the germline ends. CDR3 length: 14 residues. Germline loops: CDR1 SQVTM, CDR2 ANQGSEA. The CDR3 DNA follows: TGCAGCGCTGTTGCCCCGGACAGTAACTATGGCTACACCTTC. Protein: CSAVAPDSNYGYTF.

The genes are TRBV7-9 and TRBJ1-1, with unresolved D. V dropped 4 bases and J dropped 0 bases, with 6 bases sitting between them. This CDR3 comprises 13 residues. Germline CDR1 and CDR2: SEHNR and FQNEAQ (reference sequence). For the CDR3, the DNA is TGTGCCAGCAGCTCCCTAATGAACACTGAAGCTTTCTTT. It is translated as CASSSLMNTEAFF.

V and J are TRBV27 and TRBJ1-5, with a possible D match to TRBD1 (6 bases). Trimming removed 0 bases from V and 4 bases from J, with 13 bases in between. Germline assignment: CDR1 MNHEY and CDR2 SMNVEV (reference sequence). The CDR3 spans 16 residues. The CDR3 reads CASSLSPGHFNQPQHF. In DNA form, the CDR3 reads TGTGCCAGCAGTTTATCCCCGGGACACTTTAATCAGCCCCAGCATTTT.

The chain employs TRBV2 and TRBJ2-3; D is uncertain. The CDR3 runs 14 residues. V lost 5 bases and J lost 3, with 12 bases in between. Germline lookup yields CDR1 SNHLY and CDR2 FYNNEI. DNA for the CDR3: TGTGCCAGCAGTTGGGCTCAAGGGACAGATACGCAGTATTTT. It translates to CASSWAQGTDTQYF.

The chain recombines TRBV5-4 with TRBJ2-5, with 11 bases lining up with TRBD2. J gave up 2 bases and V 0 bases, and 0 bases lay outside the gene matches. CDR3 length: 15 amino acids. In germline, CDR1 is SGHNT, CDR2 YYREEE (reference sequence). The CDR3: CASSLGLAGQETQYF. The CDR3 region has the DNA TGTGCCAGCAGCTTGGGACTAGCGGGGCAAGAGACCCAGTACTTC.

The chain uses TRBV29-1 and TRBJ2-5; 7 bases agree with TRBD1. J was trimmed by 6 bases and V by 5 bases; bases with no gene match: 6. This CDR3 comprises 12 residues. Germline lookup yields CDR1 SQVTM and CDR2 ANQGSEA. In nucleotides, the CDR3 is TGCAGCGTTCTTATGACAGGGAAGACCCAGTACTTC. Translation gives CSVLMTGKTQYF.

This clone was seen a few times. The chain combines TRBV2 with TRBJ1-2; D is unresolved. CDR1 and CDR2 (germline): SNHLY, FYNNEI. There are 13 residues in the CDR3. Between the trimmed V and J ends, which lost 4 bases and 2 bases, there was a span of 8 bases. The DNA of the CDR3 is TGTGCCAGCAGTGGCGTAGGGAACTATGGCTACACCTTC. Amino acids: CASSGVGNYGYTF.

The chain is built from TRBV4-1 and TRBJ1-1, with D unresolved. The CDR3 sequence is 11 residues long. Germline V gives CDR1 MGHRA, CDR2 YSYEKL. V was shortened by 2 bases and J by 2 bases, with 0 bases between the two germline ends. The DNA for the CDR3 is TGCGCCAGCAGCCAAAACACTGAAGCTTTCTTT. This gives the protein CASSQNTEAFF.

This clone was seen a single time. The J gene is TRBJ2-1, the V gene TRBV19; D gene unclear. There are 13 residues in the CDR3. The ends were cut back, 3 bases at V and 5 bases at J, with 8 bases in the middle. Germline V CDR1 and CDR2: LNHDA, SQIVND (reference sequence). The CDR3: CASSISLHNEQFF. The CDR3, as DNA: TGTGCCAGTAGTATTAGTCTACACAATGAGCAGTTCTTC.